This is a list of T cell receptor beta chains from one sample in a study of T cell repertoires in ileal Crohn's disease. The data were produced by immunoSEQ multiplex PCR, yet TCRdb's version contains in-frame clones alone and is incomplete. The sample holds roughly 62,000 clones, roughly 91% seen once. The sequenced sample consisted of ileal tissue. Receptors originate from an adult with Crohn's disease. Both conserved end residues are part of each CDR3. A D gene is named only where the DNA matches it firmly. The size entry is marked missing in some rows and otherwise reads once, few, many or a size class.

TRBV5-1	TRBJ1-5	NA	NA	15	CASRPSDSGFQPQHF	TGCGCCAGCAGACCGTCCGACTCGGGATTCCAGCCCCAGCATTTT
TRBV11-3	TRBJ1-4	NA	NA	15	CASSTNRQPNEKLFF	TGTGCCAGCAGCACCAATAGACAGCCTAATGAAAAACTGTTTTTT
TRBV2	TRBJ2-2	TRBD2	few	19	CASSVETGVALAGAGELFF	TGTGCCAGCAGTGTTGAGACAGGGGTAGCACTAGCGGGGGCCGGGGAGCTGTTTTTT
TRBV7-2	TRBJ1-2	NA	once	12	CASSSTVIGYTF	TGTGCCAGCAGCTCAACAGTCATTGGCTACACCTTC
TRBV9	TRBJ2-7	TRBD1	NA	15	CASSAGGQGSYEQYF	TGTGCCAGCAGTGCGGGCGGACAGGGGTCCTACGAGCAGTACTTC
TRBV10-3	TRBJ1-5	NA	NA	12	CASRTGNQPQHF	TGTGCCTCGAGGACAGGCAATCAGCCCCAGCATTTT
TRBV18	TRBJ1-2	NA	NA	14	CASHTDGANYGYTF	TGTGCCAGCCACACCGACGGAGCTAACTATGGCTACACCTTC
TRBV6-5	TRBJ1-2	NA	NA	13	CASSRGQFLGYTF	TGTGCCAGCAGCCGCGGACAGTTTTTAGGCTACACCTTC
TRBV5-1	TRBJ1-1	NA	NA	13	CASSLDSLIEAFF	TGCGCCAGCTCTTTAGACAGCCTAATTGAAGCTTTCTTT
TRBV5-1	TRBJ1-5	TRBD1	few	13	CASSLSGGQPQHF	TGCGCCAGCAGCTTGTCAGGGGGTCAGCCCCAGCATTTT
TRBV5-1	TRBJ2-5	NA	NA	14	CASSLVSGLETQYF	TGCGCCAGCAGCTTGGTCTCGGGATTGGAGACCCAGTACTTC
TRBV5-6	TRBJ1-2	NA	NA	14	CASSLVDRGEGYTF	TGTGCCAGCAGCTTGGTAGATCGGGGAGAGGGCTACACCTTC
TRBV25-1	TRBJ2-3	NA	NA	15	CASSGSSGGTDTQYF	TGTGCCAGCAGTGGGTCCAGCGGCGGCACAGATACGCAGTATTTT
TRBV19	TRBJ1-1	NA	NA	12	CATQGMGTEAFF	TGTGCCACCCAGGGGATGGGGACTGAAGCTTTCTTT
TRBV4-2	TRBJ2-5	TRBD2	NA	16	CASSPGLAGGQETQYF	TGTGCCAGCAGCCCAGGACTAGCGGGGGGACAAGAGACCCAGTACTTC
TRBV2	TRBJ1-1	TRBD1	NA	15	CASSDPGQVVTEAFF	TGTGCCAGCAGTGATCCGGGACAGGTAGTCACTGAAGCTTTCTTT
TRBV14	TRBJ2-2	NA	NA	13	CASSPAGFGELFF	TGTGCCAGCAGCCCCGCAGGGTTCGGGGAGCTGTTTTTT
TRBV20-1	TRBJ1-2	NA	NA	11	CSARALDGYTF	TGCAGTGCTAGAGCTTTAGATGGCTACACCTTC
TRBV6-1	TRBJ2-3	TRBD1	NA	16	CASSEGTGGSTDTQYF	TGTGCCAGCAGTGAAGGGACAGGGGGCAGCACAGATACGCAGTATTTT
TRBV6-5	TRBJ1-6	NA	NA	14	CASSYSATVSPLHF	TGTGCCAGCAGTTACTCGGCGACAGTTTCACCCCTCCACTTT
TRBV5-1	TRBJ1-1	NA	NA	18	CASSALPSHELMNTEAFF	TGCGCCAGCAGCGCCTTGCCAAGCCACGAACTCATGAACACTGAAGCTTTCTTT
TRBV29-1	TRBJ2-2	TRBD1	NA	14	CSVGQGGGTGELFF	TGCAGCGTGGGACAGGGAGGGGGAACCGGGGAGCTGTTTTTT
TRBV6-1	TRBJ1-2	NA	NA	14	CASSQDLLGYGYTF	TGTGCCAGCTCCCAAGACCTACTAGGCTATGGCTACACCTTC
TRBV10-3	TRBJ2-2	TRBD1	once	14	CAIRGTGDTGELFF	TGTGCCATCAGGGGGACAGGGGACACCGGGGAGCTGTTTTTT
TRBV5-8	TRBJ2-2	TRBD2	NA	16	CASSLALAGVTGELFF	TGTGCCAGCAGCTTGGCCCTAGCGGGAGTTACCGGGGAGCTGTTTTTT
TRBV30	TRBJ1-2	TRBD1	NA	13	CAWIPTGNYGYTF	TGTGCCTGGATCCCGACAGGGAACTATGGCTACACCTTC
TRBV27	TRBJ1-1	TRBD1	NA	14	CASSQQGRRAEAFF	TGTGCCAGCAGTCAACAGGGGAGGAGGGCTGAAGCTTTCTTT
TRBV5-4	TRBJ1-6	NA	NA	15	CASSLGLDNNSPLHF	TGTGCCAGCAGCTTGGGGCTAGATAATAATTCACCCCTCCACTTT
TRBV10-3	TRBJ1-2	TRBD1	NA	13	CAISRDRVDGYTF	TGTGCCATCAGCCGGGACAGGGTGGATGGCTACACCTTC
TRBV7-9	TRBJ2-7	NA	NA	13	CASSSQGRYEQYF	TGTGCCAGCAGCTCACAGGGTCGATACGAGCAGTACTTC
TRBV29-1	TRBJ2-3	TRBD2	NA	14	CSVPSGKGLDTQYF	TGCAGCGTTCCTAGCGGGAAAGGTCTGGATACGCAGTATTTT
TRBV6-5	TRBJ1-3	NA	NA	14	CASSQTGTGNTIYF	TGTGCCAGCAGTCAAACAGGGACTGGAAACACCATATATTTT
TRBV11-3	TRBJ2-7	TRBD1	NA	15	CASSQGQGISYEQYF	TGTGCCAGCAGCCAAGGACAGGGGATCTCCTACGAGCAGTACTTC
TRBV5-1	TRBJ1-1	NA	NA	12	CASSSEADRAFF	TGCGCCAGCAGCTCGGAGGCCGACAGGGCTTTCTTT
TRBV15	TRBJ1-2	NA	NA	12	CATSRGLAGYTF	TGTGCCACCAGCAGAGGACTCGCCGGCTACACCTTC
TRBV7-2	TRBJ2-1	TRBD2	NA	17	CASSWGLAGRGYNEQFF	TGTGCCAGCAGCTGGGGACTAGCGGGACGGGGATACAATGAGCAGTTCTTC
TRBV14	TRBJ1-2	NA	NA	15	CASSQRSDGLYGYTF	TGTGCCAGCAGCCAAAGATCGGACGGACTTTATGGCTACACCTTC
TRBV6-5	TRBJ1-5	NA	many	12	CASRPSAGSQHF	TGTGCCAGCAGACCATCGGCGGGTTCCCAGCATTTT
TRBV27	TRBJ2-5	TRBD2	NA	18	CASSLIRVSGGVQETQYF	TGTGCCAGCAGTTTAATCCGGGTTAGCGGGGGGGTACAAGAGACCCAGTACTTC
TRBV25-1	TRBJ2-5	NA	NA	14	CASSSILFGETQYF	TGTGCCAGCTCATCCATTCTCTTCGGAGAGACCCAGTACTTC
TRBV7-8	TRBJ1-1	NA	NA	15	CASSLYGRENTEAFF	TGTGCCAGCAGCTTATATGGGCGAGAGAACACTGAAGCTTTCTTT
TRBV18	TRBJ2-1	TRBD1	once	17	CASSRNPGQINYNEQFF	TGTGCCAGCTCACGCAACCCGGGACAGATAAACTACAATGAGCAGTTCTTC
TRBV4-3	TRBJ1-2	NA	NA	13	CASSKRRDAGYTF	TGCGCCAGCAGCAAGCGGAGGGACGCTGGCTACACCTTC
TRBV29-1	TRBJ1-1	NA	NA	13	CSVEDRGGTEAFF	TGCAGCGTTGAAGATCGGGGGGGAACTGAAGCTTTCTTT
TRBV4-2	TRBJ2-5	NA	NA	15	CASSQHRVREETQYF	TGTGCCAGCAGCCAGCACAGGGTGAGGGAAGAGACCCAGTACTTC